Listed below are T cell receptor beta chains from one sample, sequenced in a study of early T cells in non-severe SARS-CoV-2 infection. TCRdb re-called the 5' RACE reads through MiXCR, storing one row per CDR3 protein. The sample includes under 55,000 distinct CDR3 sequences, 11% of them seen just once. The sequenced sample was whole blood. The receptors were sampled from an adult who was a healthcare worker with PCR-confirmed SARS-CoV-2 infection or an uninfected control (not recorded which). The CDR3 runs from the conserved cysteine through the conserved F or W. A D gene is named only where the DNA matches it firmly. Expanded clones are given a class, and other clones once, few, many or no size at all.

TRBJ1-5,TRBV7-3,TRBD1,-,TGTGCCAGCACCAACGACAGGGGCAATCAGCCCCAGCATTTT,CASTNDRGNQPQHF
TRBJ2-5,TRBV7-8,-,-,TGTGCCAGCAGCTTAGGTGGGTCCCAAGAGACCCAGTACTTC,CASSLGGSQETQYF
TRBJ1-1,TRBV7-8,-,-,TGTGCCAGCAGGATCGAGAGAGGTGAAGCTTTCTTT,CASRIERGEAFF
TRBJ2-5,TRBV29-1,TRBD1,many,TGCAGCGTCGACAGGGCTTTTGACCAAGAGACCCAGTACTTC,CSVDRAFDQETQYF
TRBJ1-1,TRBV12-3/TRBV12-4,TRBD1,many,TGTGCCAGCAGTTTAGGGACAGGGGCCGCCACTGAAGCTTTCTTT,CASSLGTGAATEAFF
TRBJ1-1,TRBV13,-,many,TGTGCCAGCAGCCAAGGCCAGGTTCCTGAAGCTTTCTTT,CASSQGQVPEAFF
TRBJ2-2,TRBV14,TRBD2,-,TGTGCCAGCAGCCAAGACCGCACTAGCGGGTACACCGGGGAGCTGTTTTTT,CASSQDRTSGYTGELFF
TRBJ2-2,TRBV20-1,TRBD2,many,TGCAGTGCTAGTCCAACTAGCGGGAGGGCGAACGGGGAGCTGTTTTTT,CSASPTSGRANGELFF
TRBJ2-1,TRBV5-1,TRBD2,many,TGCGCCAGCAGCTTGGAGGCGGGAGGGCCCTACAATGAGCAGTTCTTC,CASSLEAGGPYNEQFF
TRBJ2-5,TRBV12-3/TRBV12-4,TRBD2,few,TGTGCCAGCAGCTACGGACTAGCGGGAGTAGAGACCCAGTACTTC,CASSYGLAGVETQYF
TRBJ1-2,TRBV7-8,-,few,TGTGCCAGCAGCAATAAGGTCGACTATGGCTACACCTTC,CASSNKVDYGYTF
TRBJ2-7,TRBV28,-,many,TGTGCCAGCACTGTAGGAGGGGTAAGACCCTACGAGCAGTACTTC,CASTVGGVRPYEQYF
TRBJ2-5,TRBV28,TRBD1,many,TGTGCCAGCAGCCTGGGACAGGAAGAGACCCAGTACTTC,CASSLGQEETQYF
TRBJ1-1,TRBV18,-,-,TGTGCCAGCGAAAATGGGGACACTGAAGCTTTCTTT,CASENGDTEAFF
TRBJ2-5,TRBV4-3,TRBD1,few,TGCGCCAGCAGCCAAACACAGGGGCCATGGGAGACCCAGTACTTC,CASSQTQGPWETQYF
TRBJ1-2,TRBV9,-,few,TGTGCCAGCAGCCCCCGTCCCGGGACTTTTAGCTATGGCTACACCTTC,CASSPRPGTFSYGYTF
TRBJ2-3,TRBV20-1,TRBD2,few,TGCAGTGCTAGGGGGGGGTTAACAGATACGCAGTATTTT,CSARGGLTDTQYF
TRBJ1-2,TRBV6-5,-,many,TGTGCCAGCAGTCCCGAACGGGCACTGTATGGCTACACCTTC,CASSPERALYGYTF
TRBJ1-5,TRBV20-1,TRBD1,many,TGCAGTGCTAGAACTACCGGGACAGGGAGCGGTAGCAATCAGCCCCAGCATTTT,CSARTTGTGSGSNQPQHF
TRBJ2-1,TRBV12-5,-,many,TGTGCTAGTGGTCCCCGCTTCGATGAGCAGTTCTTC,CASGPRFDEQFF
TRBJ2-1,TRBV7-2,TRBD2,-,TGTGCCAGCAGCTTACAAGGGACTAGCGGCTACAATGAGCAGTTCTTC,CASSLQGTSGYNEQFF
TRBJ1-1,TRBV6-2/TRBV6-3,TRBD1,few,TGTGCCAGCAGTCCTTGGGACAGAAGGACTGAAGCTTTCTTT,CASSPWDRRTEAFF
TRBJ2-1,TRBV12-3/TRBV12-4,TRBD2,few,TGTGCCAGCACGGCCGATGTTGGCGGGAGTGGTGAGCAGTTCTTC,CASTADVGGSGEQFF
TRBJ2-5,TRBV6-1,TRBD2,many,TGTGCCAGCACCCGACTAGCGGGTGTCCAAGAGACCCAGTACTTC,CASTRLAGVQETQYF
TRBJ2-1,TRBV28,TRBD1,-,TGTGCCAGCCATCACCGGGACAGGGGGCGGAATGAGCAGTTCTTC,CASHHRDRGRNEQFF
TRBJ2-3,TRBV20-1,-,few,TGCAGTGCTAGCGTTTATCCAGATACGCAGTATTTT,CSASVYPDTQYF
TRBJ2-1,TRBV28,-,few,TGTGCCAGCAGCCCGACACCGACGGGCGGTGAGCAGTTCTTC,CASSPTPTGGEQFF
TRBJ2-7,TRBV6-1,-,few,TGTGCCAGCTGGGGCGGCTCCTACGAGCAGTACTTC,CASWGGSYEQYF
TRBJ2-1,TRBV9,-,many,TGTGCCAGCAGCGTAGACCCCAATGAGCAGTTCTTC,CASSVDPNEQFF